The rows below give T cell receptor beta chains drawn from one sample of a study of T cell responses to AZD1222 COVID-19 vaccine. The method was immunoSEQ multiplex PCR; TCRdb's version includes in-frame clones alone and lacks a portion of them. This table holds 130,000 or so clones, 86% found once. Sequencing used peripheral blood, obtained on day 0 of AZD1222 vaccination. The receptors stem from an adult in good health. Each CDR3 is given with its conserved first and last residue. A D gene is named only where the DNA matches it firmly. The size entry is marked missing in some rows and otherwise reads once, few, many or a size class.

>TRBJ1-2|TRBV2|.|.
CASSPYLGGYTF
TGTGCCAGCAGTCCTTACTTGGGAGGCTACACCTTC
>TRBJ2-5|TRBV3-1/TRBV3-2|TRBD2|.
CASSYWTSQETQYF
TGTGCCAGCAGCTATTGGACTAGCCAAGAGACCCAGTACTTC
>TRBJ2-5|TRBV3-1/TRBV3-2|TRBD1|.
CASSQDWTGDQETQYF
TGTGCCAGCAGCCAGGATTGGACAGGGGACCAAGAGACCCAGTACTTC
>TRBJ1-4|TRBV7-2|TRBD1|.
CASSFTGGNEKLFF
TGTGCCAGCAGCTTCACAGGGGGTAATGAAAAACTGTTTTTT
>TRBJ2-5|TRBV28|TRBD2|once
CASSRWGLAGGPSIGTQYF
TGTGCCAGCAGCCGCTGGGGACTAGCGGGAGGCCCGTCAATCGGGACCCAGTACTTC
>TRBJ2-1|TRBV14|TRBD2|once
CASSQAREGLYNEQFF
TGTGCCAGCAGCCAAGCGCGGGAGGGCCTTTACAATGAGCAGTTCTTC
>TRBJ2-3|TRBV6-2/TRBV6-3|TRBD2|.
CASSYSITGLRPLRQYF
TGTGCCAGCAGTTACTCAATAACGGGACTACGGCCATTACGGCAGTATTTT
>TRBJ2-5|TRBV6-1|.|.
CASSDSLTGRQETQYF
TGTGCCAGCAGTGATAGTTTAACAGGGCGACAAGAGACCCAGTACTTC
>TRBJ1-6|TRBV6-5|.|.
CASSEDYNSPLHF
TGTGCCAGCAGCGAGGACTATAATTCACCCCTCCACTTT
>TRBJ1-5|TRBV27|TRBD1|.
CASSPGTGNQPQHF
TGTGCCAGCAGTCCCGGGACAGGTAATCAGCCCCAGCATTTT
>TRBJ2-2|TRBV19|TRBD2|few
CASSKGLAGSTGELFF
TGTGCCAGTAGTAAAGGACTAGCGGGGAGCACCGGGGAGCTGTTTTTT
>TRBJ1-4|TRBV5-1|.|few
CASSLAATNEKLFF
TGCGCCAGCAGCTTGGCTGCAACTAATGAAAAACTGTTTTTT
>TRBJ1-1|TRBV27|.|.
CASSLSNREASIRMNTEAFF
TGTGCCAGCAGTTTATCTAACAGGGAGGCATCTATTCGCATGAACACTGAAGCTTTCTTT
>TRBJ1-5|TRBV19|.|.
CASSIKKTTEHNQPQHF
TGTGCCAGTAGTATTAAGAAGACAACCGAACACAATCAGCCCCAGCATTTT
>TRBJ2-3|TRBV5-5|TRBD2|.
CASRVGSGGNTDTQYF
TGTGCCAGCAGGGTCGGTAGCGGGGGGAATACAGATACGCAGTATTTT
>TRBJ1-2|TRBV19|.|.
CASSINRANYGYTF
TGTGCCAGTAGTATAAACAGGGCAAACTATGGCTACACCTTC
>TRBJ1-2|TRBV6-2/TRBV6-3|.|once
CASSSPTGSDYGYTF
TGTGCCAGCAGCTCCCCCACAGGGTCCGACTATGGCTACACCTTC
>TRBJ1-4|TRBV24-1|TRBD1|.
CATSDPDRGEKLFF
TGTGCCACCAGTGACCCCGACAGGGGTGAAAAACTGTTTTTT
>TRBJ2-3|TRBV3-1/TRBV3-2|.|.
CASSQEGYTQYF
TGTGCCAGCAGCCAAGAGGGATATACGCAGTATTTT
>TRBJ2-2|TRBV28|TRBD1|.
CASSTRDRGKGNTGELFF
TGTGCCAGCAGTACCCGGGACAGGGGGAAAGGGAACACCGGGGAGCTGTTTTTT